These 31 T cell receptor beta chains came from one sample sequenced in a study of shared T cell receptors in the human thymus. The repertoire was sequenced with immunoSEQ multiplex PCR; TCRdb's copy has only in-frame clones and lacks some. The profile shows just under 550,000 clones, 75% to 80% of them singletons. This same sample was also taken into another study, of human thymus T cells.

The sample comprised thymocytes. The receptors were gathered from a boy younger than two with a congenital heart defect.

The chain joins TRBV6-1 to TRBJ2-5; D may be TRBD2 (6 bases). CDR1 and CDR2 (germline): MNHNS, SASEGT. The length of the CDR3 is 13 residues. V lost 7 bases to trimming and J lost 7 bases, with 16 bases between them. CDR3 bases: TGTGCCAGCACCAGGAGGGCCACGGGGACCCAGTACTTC. Its translation: CASTRRATGTQYF.

The chain combines TRBV2 with TRBJ2-5; D might be TRBD2 (6 bases). CDR1 SNHLY and CDR2 FYNNEI come from the germline V gene. The germline V and J ends were trimmed by 2 bases and 1 base, with 11 bases remaining between them. CDR3 length: 15 amino acids. CDR3 DNA sequence: TGTGCCAGCAGTGAACTGGCGGGGCCCCAAGAGACCCAGTACTTC. This codes for CASSELAGPQETQYF.

The chain uses TRBV18 and TRBJ2-1; 12 bases agree with TRBD2. With 3 bases clipped from V and 6 bases from J, the junction kept 6 bases outside the gene matches. Germline V gives CDR1 KGHSH, CDR2 LQKENI. The CDR3 has 16 amino acids. CDR3 DNA sequence: TGTGCCAGCTCACCGCTAGCGGGAGGGCCCATCAATGAGCAGTTCTTC. This translates into CASSPLAGGPINEQFF.

The rearrangement links TRBV25-1 to TRBJ1-2; 9 nucleotides match TRBD1. Germline loops: CDR1 MGHDK, CDR2 SYGVNS. With V trimmed by 3 bases and J by 3 bases, 5 bases remained unmatched. This CDR3 comprises 15 residues. DNA of the CDR3: TGTGCCAGCAGTGACCGTACAGGGGGCGACTATGGCTACACCTTC. This codes for CASSDRTGGDYGYTF.

This chain uses TRBV7-6 with TRBJ2-6; 8 bases are shared with TRBD2. J lost 0 bases, V lost 1 base, and 14 bases had no gene match. CDR3 length equals 21 residues. Germline V gene data show CDR1 as SGHVS and CDR2 as FNYEAQ. The CDR3 loop reads CASSLVRGVGLAISGANVLTF. The DNA for the CDR3 is TGTGCCAGCAGCTTAGTGCGGGGGGTAGGACTAGCCATCTCTGGGGCCAACGTCCTGACTTTC.

This clone was picked up one time. The gene calls are TRBV5-1 and TRBJ2-7; D perhaps matches TRBD1 (5 bases). The CDR3 has 14 residues. Germline CDR1 SGHRS, CDR2 YFSETQ. Trimming removed 0 bases from V and 1 base from J, with 8 bases in between. CDR3 protein: CASSLAKGSYEQYF. CDR3 DNA sequence: TGCGCCAGCAGCTTGGCCAAGGGGTCCTACGAGCAGTACTTC.

The J gene is TRBJ2-2, the V gene TRBV28, with D unresolved. This CDR3 region has 12 residues. Germline V lookup: CDR1 MDHEN, CDR2 SYDVKM. Trimming took off 3 bases at V and 4 bases at J, with 3 bases between the two ends. CDR3 bases: TGTGCCAGCAGTTTCTCCACCGGGGAGCTGTTTTTT. It translates to CASSFSTGELFF.

This rearrangement joins TRBV20-1 to TRBJ1-5, with unresolved D. Germline V gene sequence: CDR1 DFQATT, CDR2 SNEGSKA (reference sequence). This CDR3 is 11 amino acids long. V lost 0 bases and J 14 bases, leaving 11 bases between the germline ends. The CDR3 region is CSARDMGGEHF. The CDR3 bases are TGCAGTGCTAGAGACATGGGAGGCGAGCATTTT.

This clone has a handful of counts. The chain is built from TRBV30 and TRBJ2-1; unclear D gene. V gave up 7 bases and J gave up 2 bases, with 12 bases separating them. This CDR3 is built from 13 residues. Germline V gives CDR1 GTSNPN, CDR2 SVGIG (reference sequence). In DNA form, the CDR3 reads TGTGCCTCCCTATCACGCCCCTACAATGAGCAGTTCTTC. Residues: CASLSRPYNEQFF.

This chain connects TRBV7-6 to TRBJ2-7, with 11 bases matching TRBD2. V dropped 0 bases and J dropped 4; count of bases not matched to a gene: 11. Germline V CDR1 and CDR2: SGHVS, FNYEAQ. The CDR3 is 18 residues long. The CDR3 region is CASSLASGRALWDYEQYF. CDR3 nucleotide sequence: TGTGCCAGCAGCTTAGCTAGCGGGAGGGCTTTGTGGGATTACGAGCAGTACTTC.

The chain combines TRBV5-1 with TRBJ2-3; possible D gene TRBD1, 5 bases. CDR3 length equals 14 residues. V dropped 0 bases and J dropped 2 bases, with 7 bases sitting between them. Germline V gives CDR1 SGHRS, CDR2 YFSETQ. The CDR3 reads CASSLDRTTDTQYF. The DNA for the CDR3 is TGCGCCAGCAGCTTGGACAGGACCACAGATACGCAGTATTTT.

This clone has a handful of counts. The chain carries TRBV14 and TRBJ2-5; TRBD2 is a possible D gene (6 bases). The germline gives CDR1 SGHDN, CDR2 FVKESK. The CDR3 is 15 residues long. The germline V and J ends were trimmed by 2 bases and 3 bases, with 13 bases remaining between them. The CDR3 spells CASSQNGSGEETQYF. CDR3 coding DNA: TGTGCCAGCAGCCAAAACGGGAGTGGAGAAGAGACCCAGTACTTC.

This chain joins TRBV5-4 and TRBJ2-1; 12 bases map to TRBD2. Unmatched junction bases numbered 3, after V lost 9 bases and J lost 5 bases. There are 13 residues in the CDR3. Germline V gene lookup returns CDR1 SGHNT and CDR2 YYREEE (reference sequence). The DNA for the CDR3 is TGTGCCACCCGGACTAGCGGGGACAATGAGCAGTTCTTC. Protein: CATRTSGDNEQFF.

This clone was counted between two and nine times. This chain connects TRBV4-3 to TRBJ2-5, with TRBD2 identical over 12 bases. Losses at the gene ends were 1 base for V and 1 base for J; bases not matched to a gene: 4. From germline, CDR1 is LGHNA and CDR2 YSLEER. The CDR3 runs 17 residues. CDR3 bases: TGCGCCAGCAGCCAAGGACTAGCGGGAGTGTTCCAAGAGACCCAGTACTTC. This translates into CASSQGLAGVFQETQYF.

The chain has TRBV12-5 and TRBJ2-7; TRBD1 agrees at 7 bases. The CDR3 runs to 15 residues. Trimming took 2 bases from V and 5 from J; bases not matched to a gene: 9. Germline assignment: CDR1 LGHNT and CDR2 FRNRAP. CDR3 sequence (DNA): TGTGCTAGTGGTTTGCCCGACCAAGGGGGCCACGAGCAGTACTTC. Protein sequence: CASGLPDQGGHEQYF.

In this sample, this clone turned up once. The chain recombines TRBV13 with TRBJ2-7, with TRBD2 as a possible D gene (6 bases). Per the germline V gene, CDR1 is PRHDT and CDR2 is FYEKMQ (reference sequence). The CDR3 is made up of 13 amino acids. V was shortened by 8 bases and J by 7 bases, with 18 bases between the two germline ends. The CDR3 coding sequence is TGTGCCAGCCGGGGCGGGAAGGTTAGTGAGCAGTACTTC. It codes for CASRGGKVSEQYF.

This rearrangement joins TRBV6-5 to TRBJ1-1; a possible D gene is TRBD1 (6 bases). The CDR3 extends over 15 amino acids. Germline V gene data show CDR1 as MNHEY and CDR2 as SVGAGI. V shed 6 bases and J shed 7 bases, with 21 bases lying between them. The CDR3 nucleotides are TGTGCCAGCAGCCCACGGGCGGCAGGGGTCGATGAAGCTTTCTTT. It specifies CASSPRAAGVDEAFF.

The V gene is TRBV4-3, the J gene TRBJ2-2, with D hard to call. CDR1 is LGHNA, CDR2 YSLEER, per germline. V shed 0 bases and J shed 7 bases, with 15 bases lying between them. The CDR3 is 16 residues long. CDR3 loop: CASSQDRPSDDGELFF. As DNA, the CDR3 is TGCGCCAGCAGCCAAGACAGACCTAGTGACGACGGGGAGCTGTTTTTT.

The genes are TRBV5-6 and TRBJ2-1; a weak D match, TRBD2 (5 bases). V lost 0 bases to trimming and J lost 9 bases, with 19 bases between them. The CDR3 is 16 amino acids. CDR1 and CDR2 from the germline V gene are SGHDT and YYEEEE. CDR3 sequence reads: CASSLAVDGSASEQFF. CDR3 bases: TGTGCCAGCAGCTTGGCGGTCGACGGTAGCGCTAGTGAGCAGTTCTTC.

This chain uses TRBV6-1 with TRBJ1-2; D is perhaps TRBD1 (6 bases). V was pared by 4 bases and J by 8 bases, with 23 bases between. The CDR3 is 16 residues long. CDR1 is MNHNS and CDR2 is SASEGT in the germline V gene. The CDR3 coding sequence is TGTGCCAGCAGTGCCTCCCAGGACAGACGACTTGACGGCTACACCTTC. It encodes CASSASQDRRLDGYTF.

The V and J genes are TRBV2 and TRBJ2-2, with a possible D match to TRBD2 (6 bases). CDR1 and CDR2 from the germline V gene are SNHLY and FYNNEI. V was pared by 4 bases and J by 4 bases, with 13 bases between. The length of the CDR3 is 15 residues. CDR3 in amino acids: CASSGGSGSTGELFF. CDR3 bases: TGTGCCAGCAGTGGGGGTTCCGGGAGCACCGGGGAGCTGTTTTTT.

The table lists this clone with a count of one. The chain links TRBV5-1 to TRBJ1-2; TRBD1 is a possible D gene (6 bases). Germline V gives CDR1 SGHRS, CDR2 YFSETQ. CDR3 length: 15 residues. Trimming shortened V by 2 bases and J by 0 bases, and 11 bases separated the two germline ends. This chain's CDR3 is CASSLGTSTNYGYTF. As DNA, the CDR3 is TGCGCCAGCAGCTTAGGGACAAGTACTAACTATGGCTACACCTTC.

The V gene is TRBV7-8, the J gene TRBJ1-1; 10 positions agree with TRBD1. This CDR3 is 16 amino acids long. J lost 2 bases, V lost 1 base, and 4 bases had no gene match. Germline CDR1 SGHVS, CDR2 FQNEAQ. CDR3 loop: CASSLGGQGVNTEAFF. The CDR3 nucleotides are TGTGCCAGCAGCTTAGGTGGACAGGGGGTAAACACTGAAGCTTTCTTT.

The chain combines TRBV7-2 with TRBJ2-7, with a possible D match to TRBD2 (5 bases). The CDR3 extends over 17 amino acids. In germline, CDR1 is SGHTA, CDR2 FQGNSA. V was trimmed by 1 base and J by 1 base, leaving 17 bases between them. The CDR3 DNA follows: TGTGCCAGCAGCTTAGTCGTCGAGACTATGGTTTCCTACGAGCAGTACTTC. It encodes CASSLVVETMVSYEQYF.

V gene TRBV5-1 combines with J gene TRBJ2-1, with 9 bases fitting TRBD1. J was trimmed by 7 bases and V by 2 bases; bases with no gene match: 7. There are 15 residues in the CDR3. Germline V CDR1 and CDR2: SGHRS, YFSETQ. CDR3 nucleotide sequence: TGCGCCAGCAGCTTCCGGGACAGGGAAGGGAATGAGCAGTTCTTC. It yields the protein CASSFRDREGNEQFF.

The chain employs TRBV5-1 and TRBJ1-1; 10 nucleotides match TRBD1. The CDR3 covers 14 residues. CDR1 and CDR2 from the germline V gene are SGHRS and YFSETQ. The V segment lost 1 base and the J segment 5 bases; nucleotides outside the gene matches: 2. CDR3 in amino acids: CASSLLGQGTEAFF. The CDR3 nucleotides are TGCGCCAGCAGCTTGTTGGGACAGGGGACTGAAGCTTTCTTT.

The chain uses TRBV11-2 and TRBJ2-3, with D hard to call. From germline, CDR1 is SGHAT and CDR2 FQNNGV. The CDR3 is 13 residues long. V was shortened by 1 base and J by 5 bases, with 7 bases between the two germline ends. The CDR3 sequence: CASSLGKRDTQYF. CDR3 nucleotide sequence: TGTGCCAGCAGCTTAGGAAAGAGAGATACGCAGTATTTT.

The chain recombines TRBV10-1 with TRBJ2-1; D is perhaps TRBD2 (6 bases). CDR1 and CDR2 (germline): WNHNN, SYGVQD (reference sequence). The CDR3 totals 18 residues. V was clipped by 0 bases and J by 4 bases, with 19 bases between them. The CDR3 reads CASSESVLREYVYNEQFF. As DNA, the CDR3 is TGCGCCAGCAGTGAGTCGGTTCTCCGGGAGTACGTGTACAATGAGCAGTTCTTC.

The chain uses TRBV5-6 and TRBJ1-2; D gene ambiguous. This CDR3 is built from 19 residues. V was trimmed by 0 bases and J by 1 base, leaving 22 bases between them. The V gene's germline CDR1 is SGHDT and CDR2 YYEEEE. DNA of the CDR3: TGTGCCAGCAGCTTGGCCCTGACGAGTTACCTAGGCTTTAACTATGGCTACACCTTC. Translation gives CASSLALTSYLGFNYGYTF.

The J gene is TRBJ2-2, the V gene TRBV7-9, with D maybe TRBD1 (5 bases). CDR3 size: 16 residues. Germline V gene lookup returns CDR1 SEHNR and CDR2 FQNEAQ (reference sequence). Between the trimmed V and J ends, which lost 1 base and 1 base, there was a span of 10 bases. CDR3 DNA: TGTGCCAGCAGCTTAGGGGGCGGTGAGAACACCGGGGAGCTGTTTTTT. This gives the protein CASSLGGGENTGELFF.

The chain uses TRBV28 and TRBJ2-6; D gene uncertain. The CDR3 totals 15 residues. CDR1 MDHEN and CDR2 SYDVKM come from the germline V gene. V lost 6 bases, J lost 4 bases, and 13 bases lay in between. CDR3 in DNA: TGTGCCAGCAGACAAATATACCCGGGGGCCAACGTCCTGACTTTC. Amino acids: CASRQIYPGANVLTF.